A selection of T cell receptor beta chains follows, all from one sample in a study of vaccination effects on CD4 cells after COVID-19. Their recognized antigens are unknown. Assay: immunoSEQ multiplex PCR; the TCRdb copy retains only in-frame clones and omits some. Among tens of thousands of clones listed, more than 70% were seen once. The material was CD4+ T cells from PBMCs cultured with HCoV-NL63 spike peptides, obtained before COVID-19 vaccination. All receptors come from a human donor who received a COVID-19 vaccine. The CDR3 runs from the conserved cysteine through the conserved F or W. D genes are given only for firm matches. Only some rows state a clone size, as once, few, many or a class for expanded clones.

v_call	cdr3_length	d_call	clone_size	j_call	cdr3_aa	cdr3_nt
TRBV10-3	11	.	.	TRBJ1-3	CAISASDTIYF	TGTGCCATCAGTGCATCGGACACCATATATTTT
TRBV7-9	13	TRBD1	few	TRBJ1-2	CASSFTGDYGYTF	TGTGCCAGCAGTTTTACAGGGGACTATGGCTACACCTTC
TRBV9	11	.	few	TRBJ1-2	CASSTYYGYTF	TGTGCCAGCAGCACATACTATGGCTACACCTTC
TRBV10-1	16	TRBD2	few	TRBJ2-2	CASSRLTSGGTGELFF	TGCGCCAGCAGTCGATTGACTAGCGGGGGGACCGGGGAGCTGTTTTTT
TRBV7-3	14	.	.	TRBJ1-6	CASSSSGGGSPLHF	TGTGCCAGCAGCTCCTCCGGAGGAGGATCACCCCTCCACTTT
TRBV4-3	13	.	.	TRBJ1-1	CASRRDVNTEAFF	TGCGCCAGCAGACGGGACGTGAACACTGAAGCTTTCTTT
TRBV5-5	15	.	.	TRBJ2-2	CASSSGPLNTGELFF	TGTGCCAGCAGCTCGGGACCGCTGAACACCGGGGAGCTGTTTTTT
TRBV7-9	14	.	.	TRBJ1-5	CASSLNGRDQPQHF	TGTGCCAGCAGCTTAAATGGTAGGGATCAGCCCCAGCATTTT
TRBV7-8	16	.	.	TRBJ1-3	CASSSHRGGFGNTIYF	TGTGCCAGCAGCTCCCACCGGGGTGGGTTTGGAAACACCATATATTTT
TRBV5-1	15	.	.	TRBJ1-2	CASSLTGQSNYGYTF	TGCGCCAGCAGCTTGACAGGACAGTCTAACTATGGCTACACCTTC
TRBV30	13	.	.	TRBJ2-5	CAWSVIGLGTQYF	TGTGCCTGGAGTGTAATCGGGTTAGGGACCCAGTACTTC
TRBV6-6	15	.	.	TRBJ1-4	CASSPVNRVGEKLFF	TGTGCCAGCAGTCCTGTGAACAGGGTAGGGGAAAAACTGTTTTTT
TRBV10-2	17	TRBD1	.	TRBJ2-2	CASRTLMGTGGTGELFF	TGCGCCAGCAGGACCTTAATGGGGACAGGGGGCACCGGGGAGCTGTTTTTT
TRBV9	16	.	.	TRBJ2-4	CASSVATGGVGNIQYF	TGTGCCAGCAGCGTAGCTACAGGGGGGGTGGGAAACATTCAGTACTTC
TRBV19	14	.	.	TRBJ2-3	CASSIDSDGGLKYF	TGTGCCAGTAGTATAGATTCGGACGGGGGGCTGAAGTATTTT
TRBV7-2	16	TRBD1	.	TRBJ1-2	CASSPRTGGESRGYTF	TGTGCCAGCAGCCCCCGAACAGGGGGCGAATCCCGTGGCTACACCTTC
TRBV29-1	13	.	few	TRBJ1-5	CSVRAQGEGPQHF	TGCAGCGTGCGGGCACAGGGAGAAGGGCCCCAGCATTTT
TRBV6-4	15	.	.	TRBJ2-2	CASSFGGPNTGELFF	TGTGCCAGCAGTTTCGGGGGCCCGAACACCGGGGAGCTGTTTTTT
TRBV5-8	16	TRBD1	.	TRBJ2-5	CASSLTGTGGGETQYF	TGTGCCAGCAGCTTAACCGGGACAGGGGGAGGAGAGACCCAGTACTTC
TRBV30	17	TRBD1	.	TRBJ2-6	CAWSEIRTGAGANVLTF	TGTGCCTGGAGCGAAATTCGAACAGGGGCTGGGGCCAACGTCCTGACTTTC